The source of this T cell receptor (beta chain) is a study of OX40 agonist ivuxolimab in advanced cancers. Study summary: Prior anti-PD-1, anti-PD-L1 or anti-CTLA-4 therapy was allowed; roughly 40% had some.

CDR1 and CDR2 (germline): MNHEY, SVGAGI. V lost 2 bases and J lost 4, with 13 bases in between. CDR3 length: 15 amino acids. Method: immunoSEQ multiplex PCR; TCRdb's copy keeps in-frame clones and lacks some. The table has some 66,000 clones, roughly 80% seen once. Here the sequenced sample was CD4+ or CD8+ T cells sorted from blood, taken in a trial of the OX40 agonist ivuxolimab. The J gene is TRBJ2-3, the V gene TRBV6-5, with D possibly being TRBD1 or TRBD2 (5 bases each). The TCR comes from an adult with an advanced solid tumor such as melanoma, head and neck, liver or kidney cancer. This chain's CDR3 is CASSYALGTADTQYF. The CDR3 DNA reads TGTGCCAGCAGTTACGCCCTTGGGACGGCAGATACGCAGTATTTT.